This T cell receptor (beta chain) is drawn from a study of response to subunit inactivated influenza vaccine. This clonotype was seen many times. The CDR3 has 15 residues. V lost 1 base, J lost 4 bases, and 11 bases lay in between. The germline V gene has CDR1 LGHDT and CDR2 YNNKEL (reference sequence). TCRdb processed the RT-PCR reads anew with MiXCR; each CDR3 protein has one entry. The table shows just under 550,000 distinct CDR3 sequences, with under 25% occurring only once. The sample was also reused in another study, on T cells expressing NK-cell markers. As reported in that work: Synthesis of TCR beta cDNA relied on 5'RACE template switching carrying UMIs. In several experiments, an anti-gamma-delta TCR antibody restricted sorting to alpha-beta TCR T cells. Dominant NKG2C+ clonotypes in roughly 6 donors made up about 1.0-7.0% of CD8+ T cells.

The chain is built from TRBV3-1 and TRBJ2-1; D uncertain. The sequencing used CD4+ T cells sorted from PBMCs, collected about 13 days after vaccination. The sequence was obtained from a man in his fifties or sixties who received an inactivated influenza vaccine. CDR3 DNA: TGTGCCAGCAGCCAAGTAAAAGGGTTATACAATGAGCAGTTCTTC. It is translated as CASSQVKGLYNEQFF.